This T cell receptor beta chain was sequenced for a study of blood T cell repertoires in COVID-19. Per the germline V gene, CDR1 is LNHNV and CDR2 is YYDKDF (reference sequence). V was trimmed by 0 bases and J by 6 bases, leaving 11 bases between them. The CDR3 totals 15 residues. Only one count was recorded for this clone. The data were produced by immunoSEQ multiplex PCR, yet TCRdb's version contains in-frame clones alone and is incomplete. Among around 220,000 clones listed, about 85% were seen once. The chain uses TRBV15 and TRBJ2-2, with D perhaps TRBD2 (7 bases). The material sequenced was peripheral blood. This sequence was found in a man aged 25 to 45 with active or convalescent COVID-19. The CDR3 reads CATSRDRGAAGELFF. CDR3 nucleotide sequence: TGTGCCACCAGCAGAGATCGGGGGGCTGCCGGGGAGCTGTTTTTT.